Given below is one T cell receptor (beta chain) in context. Its antigen is not known. The source of the sample is a study of beta chain features in type 1 diabetes. Study context: Patients were similar to healthy donors in age and gender (as well as in cell yields). Study findings and constraints: In all four CD4+ subsets, TCRB CDR3 length was significantly, moderately reduced in type 1 diabetes.

The length of the CDR3 is 15 residues. The ends lost 5 bases at V and 11 bases at J; junction bases unmatched: 9. The V gene's germline CDR1 is SEHNR and CDR2 FQNEAQ (reference sequence). Reverse transcribing all isolated RNA meant expressed TCRB transcripts were sequenced. Data came from immunoSEQ multiplex PCR; TCRdb stores just in-frame clones and leaves some out. The table records a few hundred thousand clones, around 12% of them present only once. The chain uses TRBV7-9 and TRBJ2-1, with 13 bases matching TRBD2. The clonotype originates from a woman aged 18 to 35 with type 1 diabetes. Input material: naive CD4+ T cells from blood. The CDR3 DNA sequence: TGTGCCAGCAGCCCAGGGACTAGCGGGACCCCTCAGCAGTTCTTC. Encoded protein: CASSPGTSGTPQQFF.